These 15 T cell receptor beta chains came from one sample sequenced in a study of blood T cell repertoires in COVID-19. Libraries were prepared by immunoSEQ multiplex PCR; TCRdb keeps only in-frame clonotypes and omits some of them. The sample lists about 320,000 clones; approximately 89% were seen once. The material sequenced was PBMCs or T cells enriched from blood (not recorded which). The receptors shown here come from a man under 40 who had recovered from COVID-19.

This chain connects TRBV29-1 to TRBJ2-3; D gene ambiguous. V was cut by 4 bases and J by 3 bases, with 14 bases left in between. The germline CDR1 and CDR2 sequences are SQVTM and ANQGSEA. The CDR3 is made up of 14 amino acids. CDR3 sequence reads: CSVVSAETTDTQYF. DNA for the CDR3: TGCAGCGTTGTCTCGGCGGAAACGACAGATACGCAGTATTTT.

The chain has TRBV20-1 and TRBJ1-2, with D hard to call. V was cut by 6 bases and J by 0 bases, with 5 bases left in between. CDR1 is DFQATT, CDR2 SNEGSKA, per germline (reference sequence). This CDR3 region has 11 residues. CDR3 region: CSAGANYGYTF. CDR3 DNA sequence: TGCAGTGCAGGAGCTAACTATGGCTACACCTTC.

The chain links TRBV18 to TRBJ1-5, with 10 bases lining up with TRBD1. Trimming removed 5 bases from V and 1 base from J; junction bases left unmatched: 8. The V gene's germline CDR1 is KGHSH and CDR2 LQKENI. The CDR3 length is 17 residues. The CDR3 reads CASSYGQGGSSNQPQHF. Written as DNA, the CDR3 is TGTGCCAGCTCATACGGACAGGGGGGCTCGAGCAATCAGCCCCAGCATTTT.

The genes are TRBV2 and TRBJ1-3, with D uncertain. The CDR3 runs to 16 residues. Germline CDR1 is SNHLY and CDR2 is FYNNEI. The V end lost 4 bases, the J end lost 0 bases, and 13 bases lay between the germline ends. The CDR3 region is CASSGQIANSGNTIYF. For the CDR3, the DNA is TGTGCCAGCAGTGGTCAGATAGCAAACTCTGGAAACACCATATATTTT.

The chain employs TRBV19 and TRBJ2-2; 7 nucleotides agree with TRBD1. V trimming: 7 bases; J trimming: 0 bases; junction bases outside the gene matches: 8. CDR3 length: 16 amino acids. Per germline, CDR1 LNHDA and CDR2 SQIVND (reference sequence). The CDR3 DNA reads as TGTGCCAGTACCCCGTCGGGACAGACGAACACCGGGGAGCTGTTTTTT. This codes for CASTPSGQTNTGELFF.

As concerns this clone: Other nucleotide sequences in the sample specify the same CDR3. This chain joins TRBV28 and TRBJ2-2; perhaps TRBD2 as D (6 bases). Germline V gene sequence: CDR1 MDHEN, CDR2 SYDVKM. CDR3 length: 14 amino acids. V lost 3 bases and J lost 4, with 9 bases in between. This chain's CDR3 is CASSLSGGTGELFF. The CDR3 DNA sequence: TGTGCCAGCAGTTTGTCCGGGGGCACCGGGGAGCTGTTTTTT.

The V and J genes are TRBV7-7 and TRBJ2-2; TRBD2 might be the D (6 bases). From germline, CDR1 is SSHAT and CDR2 FNYEAQ (reference sequence). The V and J ends lost 5 bases and 8 bases respectively, with 18 bases between them. The length of the CDR3 is 15 residues. The CDR3 spells CASSLGGTDLGELFF. The DNA of the CDR3 is TGTGCCAGCAGCCTGGGTGGGACTGACCTAGGGGAGCTGTTTTTT.

The chain links TRBV7-9 to TRBJ1-1, with a weak D call TRBD1 (6 bases). This CDR3 region has 14 residues. Trimming took 1 base from V and 1 from J, leaving 7 bases between them. CDR1 is SEHNR and CDR2 is FQNEAQ in the germline V gene (reference sequence). Here the CDR3 reads CASSLGQANTEAFF. The CDR3 nucleotides read TGTGCCAGCAGCTTAGGACAGGCGAACACTGAAGCTTTCTTT.

This clone was observed a few times. The chain joins TRBV10-1 to TRBJ2-7; perhaps TRBD1 as D (6 bases). This CDR3 comprises 15 residues. CDR1 is WNHNN and CDR2 is SYGVQD in the germline V gene (reference sequence). V lost 0 bases to trimming and J lost 2 bases, with 11 bases between them. The CDR3 nucleotides read TGCGCCAGCAGTGAGTCTAGGGGGACCACCTACGAGCAGTACTTC. It encodes CASSESRGTTYEQYF.

As to this clone: This sample includes further DNA sequences coding for the same CDR3. The J gene is TRBJ1-2, the V gene TRBV15; D remains unclear. Trimming took off 0 bases at V and 4 bases at J, with 3 bases between the two ends. Germline V gene data show CDR1 as LNHNV and CDR2 as YYDKDF (reference sequence). This CDR3 is built from 12 residues. For the CDR3, the DNA is TGTGCCACCAGCAGAGACAGCTATGGCTACACCTTC. Translating gives CATSRDSYGYTF.

The CDR3 DNA follows: TGTGCCAGCAGCAACAGGTATAAGGAACGACTGTTTTTT. Protein: CASSNRYKERLFF. V and J are TRBV7-9 and TRBJ1-4, with D possibly being TRBD1 (5 bases). The V gene's germline CDR1 is SEHNR and CDR2 FQNEAQ (reference sequence). V was pared by 5 bases and J by 13 bases, with 17 bases between. This CDR3 is built from 13 residues.

The chain links TRBV9 to TRBJ2-5; D gene ambiguous. Germline V gene data show CDR1 as SGDLS and CDR2 as YYNGEE. There are 16 residues in the CDR3. The germline V and J ends were trimmed by 0 bases and 3 bases, with 15 bases remaining between them. The CDR3 DNA reads TGTGCCAGCAGCGTAGAGGTGGGCCAAGGAAAAGAGACCCAGTACTTC. It is translated as CASSVEVGQGKETQYF.

The chain joins TRBV3-1 (or the pseudogene TRBV3-2) to TRBJ2-7; 7 bases map to TRBD2. Looked up from germline, CDR1 is LGHDT and CDR2 is YNNKEL (reference sequence). The CDR3 loop spans 15 amino acids. J gave up 4 bases and V 5 bases, and 11 bases lay outside the gene matches. CDR3 in DNA: TGTGCCAGCAGCGGTCCTCGGCTAGCGGTATACGAGCAGTACTTC. It specifies CASSGPRLAVYEQYF.

The V gene is TRBV2, the J gene TRBJ2-2; 11 bases fit TRBD2. With 0 bases clipped from V and 5 bases from J, the junction kept 2 bases outside the gene matches. The CDR3 spans 16 residues. The germline V gene has CDR1 SNHLY and CDR2 FYNNEI. CDR3 protein: CASSEAASGGTGELFF. In DNA, the CDR3 is TGTGCCAGCAGTGAAGCGGCTAGCGGGGGGACCGGGGAGCTGTTTTTT.

V is TRBV7-2 and J is TRBJ2-7; D gene unclear. Per the germline V gene, CDR1 is SGHTA and CDR2 is FQGNSA. The CDR3 has 11 amino acids. The ends were cut back, 5 bases at V and 7 bases at J, with 9 bases in the middle. The CDR3 reads CASSIYREQYF. The CDR3 bases are TGTGCCAGCAGCATCTACCGGGAGCAGTACTTC.